This T cell receptor beta chain was captured by sequencing in a study of T cell repertoires in cytomegalovirus infection. MiXCR, run by TCRdb on the reads, gives a single entry per CDR3 protein. This sample yields around 450,000 distinct CDR3 sequences, of which around 32% are seen a single time; around 15% belongs to the top ten. CDR3 length equals 13 residues. Deletions cut 2 bases from V and 4 bases from J, with 8 bases between. Germline V gene data show CDR1 as MNHEY and CDR2 as SVGEGT. This clonotype has more than one count but fewer than ten. This TCR was recovered from a human donor in good health (CMV status not recorded). Some clones in this sample may be carry-over from other donors' samples. This chain uses TRBV6-2 or TRBV6-3 with TRBJ1-2, with D maybe TRBD1 (6 bases). Sequencing was carried out using PBMCs. The CDR3 here is CASSYQGTYGYTF. The CDR3 DNA reads TGTGCCAGCAGTTACCAGGGGACCTATGGCTACACCTTC.